The following is a TCR beta chain sequence with its context. Its specificity is unknown. Several immunoSEQ plates received, in even portions, the genomic DNA of each subset. Sequencing used immunoSEQ multiplex PCR; TCRdb keeps in-frame clones, though not all of them. The top ten clones hold 1.5% to 2% of a sample with about 2.2 million clones, approximately 94% of them seen once. This record belongs to a study of shared clonotypes between healthy human individuals. Broader study findings: Naive subsets tended to show greater estimated richness than memory subsets.

J gave up 7 bases and V 4 bases, and 7 bases lay outside the gene matches. Germline loops: CDR1 LNHDA, CDR2 SQIVND (reference sequence). This CDR3 is 14 amino acids long. Naive CD8 cells lacked CD45RO and underwent positive selection for CCR7, leaving out terminally differentiated effector memory CD45RA+ cells. The sequenced sample consisted of naive CD8+ T cells from PBMCs. The TCR was taken from a man in his late teens or twenties in good health. Some clones in this sample may be carry-over from other donors' samples. The V call is TRBV19, the J call TRBJ1-1; 9 nucleotides match TRBD1. CDR3 DNA sequence: TGTGCCAGTAGTACCAGGGACAGGGTGAGTGAAGCTTTCTTT. Translation: CASSTRDRVSEAFF.